This entry lists 26 T cell receptor beta chains sequenced from one sample in a study of neurological immune-mediated disorders. TCRdb re-called the 5' RACE reads through MiXCR, storing one row per CDR3 protein. The data show about 58,000 distinct CDR3 sequences, 3% to 4% seen once. The sequencing sample was made of PBMCs. These receptors originate from a woman aged 60-75 years with multiple sclerosis.

This clonotype was observed at least ten times. This chain links TRBV9 with TRBJ2-7; 7 positions agree with TRBD1. This CDR3 is 15 amino acids long. Trimming at V came to 0 bases and at J to 4 bases, leaving 7 bases not matched to a gene. CDR1 and CDR2 from the germline V gene are SGDLS and YYNGEE. The CDR3, as DNA: TGTGCCAGCAGCGTAGGGGAAGGGGGCGGATACGAGCAGTACTTC. Its protein is CASSVGEGGGYEQYF. The full variable domain, rest sourced from reference TRBV9 and TRBJ2-7, is DSGVTQTPKHLITATGQRVTLRCSPRSGDLSVYWYQQSLDQGLQFLIQYYNGEERAKGNILERFSAQQFPDLHSELNLSSLELGDSALYFCASSVGEGGGYEQYFGPGTRLTVT.

This clonotype was picked up many times. DNA for the CDR3: TGCGCCAGCAGCCTGGACAGCTTCCCAATAGCCTACGAGCAGTACTTC. Protein product: CASSLDSFPIAYEQYF. The chain carries TRBV5-1 and TRBJ2-7, with D possibly being TRBD1 (6 bases). CDR3 size: 16 residues. Looked up from germline, CDR1 is SGHRS and CDR2 is YFSETQ. The V and J ends lost 4 bases and 2 bases respectively, with 19 bases between them.

In its sample, this clonotype was seen many times. In DNA form, the CDR3 reads TGTGCCAGCAGTCGCTATAATTCACCCCTCCACTTT. This encodes CASSRYNSPLHF. This chain links TRBV27 with TRBJ1-6, with D unclear. Between the trimmed V and J ends, which lost 5 bases and 3 bases, there was a span of 2 bases. CDR1 is MNHEY and CDR2 is SMNVEV in the germline V gene (reference sequence). CDR3 length equals 12 residues.

Concerning this clonotype itself: This may stem from a read error, because a much larger clone lies one nucleotide away. The rearrangement links TRBV20-1 to TRBJ1-5; tentatively, D is TRBD1 (6 bases). CDR1 DFQATT and CDR2 SNEGSKA come from the germline V gene (reference sequence). The CDR3 has 13 amino acids. V dropped 5 bases and J dropped 10 bases, with 18 bases sitting between them. The CDR3 loop reads CSASQGRDKPQHF. CDR3 nucleotide sequence: TGCAGTGCTTCCCAGGGGAGGGACAAACCCCAGCATTTT.

The chain uses TRBV12-3 or TRBV12-4 and TRBJ2-5; D gene unclear. V was pared by 4 bases and J by 5 bases, with 11 bases between. This CDR3 is 13 amino acids long. Here the CDR3 reads CASSSPVMETQYF. The DNA of the CDR3 is TGTGCCAGCAGTTCCCCAGTAATGGAGACCCAGTACTTC.

This clonotype was counted many times. J is TRBJ1-5 and V is TRBV28; 7 bases match TRBD1. The V segment lost 5 bases and the J segment 1 base; nucleotides outside the gene matches: 2. This CDR3 contains 14 residues. Germline V gene lookup returns CDR1 MDHEN and CDR2 SYDVKM. As DNA, the CDR3 is TGTGCCAGCAGTCCAGGGGGAAGCAATCAGCCCCAGCATTTT. Its protein is CASSPGGSNQPQHF.

This clonotype was seen at least ten times. The J gene is TRBJ2-3, the V gene TRBV5-1; weak D call: TRBD1 (6 bases). CDR3 length: 14 residues. V shed 2 bases and J shed 4 bases, with 11 bases lying between them. CDR1 and CDR2 (germline): SGHRS, YFSETQ. CDR3 coding DNA: TGCGCCAGCAGCTTTACAACAGGGTCAGATACGCAGTATTTT. This codes for CASSFTTGSDTQYF.

This clonotype was found many times. Given a much more abundant clone one base away, this may be a read error. The V call is TRBV29-1, the J call TRBJ2-5; tentatively, D is TRBD1 or TRBD2 (7 bases each). The length of the CDR3 is 12 residues. Germline assignment: CDR1 SQVTM and CDR2 ANQGSEA. CDR3 sequence (DNA): TGCAGCGCTAGCGGAGGGGGCGAGAACCAGTACTTC. This codes for CSASGGGENQYF.

In this sample, this clonotype turned up many times. This chain links TRBV12-3 or TRBV12-4 with TRBJ1-4, with a tentative D call TRBD1 (6 bases). V lost 6 bases and J lost 3, with 8 bases in between. The CDR3 is 13 residues long. This CDR3 reads CASRWTANEKLFF. In nucleotides, the CDR3 is TGTGCCAGCAGATGGACAGCTAATGAAAAACTGTTTTTT.

Ten or more counts support this clonotype. In nucleotides, the CDR3 is TGCAGTGCCCCGGCAGGGACTACAAACACAGATACGCAGTATTTT. Protein: CSAPAGTTNTDTQYF. This sequence joins TRBV20-1 and TRBJ2-3, with TRBD2 matching over 7 bases. The length of the CDR3 is 15 residues. The V and J ends lost 6 bases and 2 bases, in that order; junction bases with no gene match: 11. CDR1 DFQATT and CDR2 SNEGSKA come from the germline V gene (reference sequence).

This clonotype has at least ten counts. CDR3 in amino acids: CAGARGRNEQFF. The CDR3, as DNA: TGTGCCGGCGCGAGAGGCAGGAATGAGCAGTTCTTC. The rearrangement uses TRBV6-1 and TRBJ2-1, with D unresolved. CDR1 is MNHNS, CDR2 SASEGT, per germline. Trimming shortened V by 11 bases and J by 7 bases, and 15 bases separated the two germline ends. The length of the CDR3 is 12 residues.

This clonotype has a count of ten or more. This chain links TRBV18 with TRBJ2-3; maybe TRBD2 (5 bases). CDR1 is KGHSH and CDR2 is LQKENI in the germline V gene. V dropped 2 bases and J dropped 0 bases, with 9 bases sitting between them. This CDR3 comprises 15 residues. CDR3: CASSPVSVSTDTQYF. DNA for the CDR3: TGTGCCAGCTCACCAGTTAGCGTAAGCACAGATACGCAGTATTTT.

This clonotype came up many times. This chain connects TRBV12-3 or TRBV12-4 to TRBJ2-3; D ambiguous. V was pared by 3 bases and J by 1 base, with 8 bases between. The length of the CDR3 is 14 residues. Here the CDR3 DNA reads TGTGCCAGCAGTTTTCAGACCCGCACAGATACGCAGTATTTT. Translating it yields CASSFQTRTDTQYF.

The sample holds many counts of this clonotype. The CDR3 region is CSAREVTGEAQPQHF. CDR3 in DNA: TGCAGTGCTAGAGAAGTAACAGGCGAAGCTCAGCCCCAGCATTTT. The chain is built from TRBV20-1 and TRBJ1-5; maybe TRBD1 (5 bases). This CDR3 is 15 amino acids long. From germline, CDR1 is DFQATT and CDR2 SNEGSKA (reference sequence). V shed 0 bases and J shed 6 bases, with 15 bases lying between them.

This clonotype was counted many times. The chain has TRBV5-1 and TRBJ1-2; no reliable D call. CDR3 length: 12 residues. The V end was cut by 6 bases, the J end by 8 bases, with 14 bases between. From germline, CDR1 is SGHRS and CDR2 YFSETQ. The CDR3 sequence: CASKAELSGYTF. The DNA of the CDR3 is TGCGCCAGCAAGGCTGAACTCTCCGGCTACACCTTC.

This clonotype was observed at least ten times. The chain joins TRBV29-1 to TRBJ2-7, with a weak D call TRBD2 (5 bases). CDR1 and CDR2 from the germline V gene are SQVTM and ANQGSEA. The V gene lost 4 bases and the J gene lost 6 bases, with 19 bases spanning the gap. The CDR3 covers 14 residues. CDR3 amino acids: CSVVRASSPGEQYF. CDR3 DNA sequence: TGCAGCGTTGTGAGGGCCTCCAGCCCTGGCGAGCAGTACTTC.

This clonotype was detected ten times or more. The chain recombines TRBV20-1 with TRBJ1-4, with unresolved D. Germline CDR1 and CDR2: DFQATT and SNEGSKA (reference sequence). Trimming removed 6 bases from V and 7 bases from J, with 6 bases in between. The CDR3 loop spans 10 amino acids. CDR3 nucleotides: TGCAGTGCCAGCCGTGAAAAACTGTTTTTT. Amino acid sequence: CSASREKLFF.

By its share, this clonotype is medium-sized. The rearrangement uses TRBV15 and TRBJ2-7; D is perhaps TRBD1 (6 bases). The CDR3 runs to 15 residues. CDR1 is LNHNV and CDR2 is YYDKDF in the germline V gene (reference sequence). Trimming stripped 0 bases from V and 3 bases from J, with 12 bases between. CDR3 in amino acids: CATSREQGLNYEQYF. DNA for the CDR3: TGTGCCACCAGCAGAGAACAGGGCTTAAACTACGAGCAGTACTTC.

This clonotype was found many times. The V gene is TRBV20-1, the J gene TRBJ1-1; D remains unclear. The V end lost 4 bases, the J end lost 6 bases, and 18 bases lay between the germline ends. CDR1 is DFQATT and CDR2 is SNEGSKA in the germline V gene (reference sequence). CDR3 size: 14 residues. CDR3 loop: CSATNNGEFSEAFF. In DNA form, the CDR3 reads TGCAGTGCTACCAACAACGGGGAATTTTCTGAAGCTTTCTTT.

This clonotype was observed at least ten times. The chain couples TRBV20-1 to TRBJ2-7; weak D call: TRBD2 (6 bases). Trimming removed 3 bases from V and 3 bases from J, with 15 bases in between. The CDR3 has 14 residues. Germline CDR1 is DFQATT and CDR2 is SNEGSKA (reference sequence). CDR3 in amino acids: CSASMSGGNYEQYF. The CDR3, as DNA: TGCAGTGCTAGTATGTCTGGGGGGAACTACGAGCAGTACTTC.

In this sample, this clonotype turned up many times. The rearrangement uses TRBV20-1 and TRBJ1-5; D remains unclear. V was trimmed by 3 bases and J by 0 bases, leaving 9 bases between them. The CDR3 has 14 residues. Per germline, CDR1 DFQATT and CDR2 SNEGSKA (reference sequence). This chain's CDR3 is CSASRGNSNQPQHF. CDR3 DNA sequence: TGCAGTGCTAGCAGAGGTAATAGCAATCAGCCCCAGCATTTT.

This clonotype was seen repeatedly, ten times or more. The chain links TRBV20-1 to TRBJ2-1; D is perhaps TRBD2 (5 bases). The germline gives CDR1 DFQATT, CDR2 SNEGSKA (reference sequence). The V gene lost 6 bases and the J gene lost 3 bases, with 18 bases spanning the gap. The CDR3 contains 15 residues. Here the CDR3 reads CSANHPGIYYNEQFF. The DNA of the CDR3 is TGCAGTGCCAATCATCCCGGGATCTACTACAATGAGCAGTTCTTC.

The sample holds many counts of this clonotype. This chain uses TRBV6-1 with TRBJ1-1; D call uncertain. Trimming shortened V by 5 bases and J by 1 base, and 8 bases separated the two germline ends. CDR3 size: 13 residues. Germline CDR1 is MNHNS and CDR2 is SASEGT. CDR3 DNA: TGTGCCAGCAGTATTAATCAGAACACTGAAGCTTTCTTT. Translation: CASSINQNTEAFF.

This clonotype was counted many times. The chain has TRBV20-1 and TRBJ2-7; D remains ambiguous. Germline loops: CDR1 DFQATT, CDR2 SNEGSKA (reference sequence). The CDR3 is 13 amino acids. Trimming left V 6 bases short and J 0 bases short, with 12 bases between. The CDR3 is CSAVPASSYEQYF. Here the CDR3 DNA reads TGCAGTGCAGTTCCAGCTAGCTCCTACGAGCAGTACTTC.

This clonotype was counted many times. This rearrangement joins TRBV6-5 to TRBJ1-6, with a tentative D call TRBD1 (5 bases). This CDR3 is built from 14 residues. Per germline, CDR1 MNHEY and CDR2 SVGAGI. V shed 7 bases and J shed 10 bases, with 17 bases lying between them. CDR3 in DNA: TGTGCCAGCACCCAGACAGATTCTAGATCACCCCTCCACTTT. It codes for CASTQTDSRSPLHF.

The rearrangement links TRBV28 to TRBJ1-5; D unresolved. The germline V gene has CDR1 MDHEN and CDR2 SYDVKM. V dropped 8 bases and J dropped 0 bases, with 20 bases sitting between them. The CDR3 is 17 amino acids. CDR3: CASQHEDGYYSNQPQHF. In DNA, the CDR3 is TGTGCCAGCCAACATGAGGACGGATATTATAGCAATCAGCCCCAGCATTTT.